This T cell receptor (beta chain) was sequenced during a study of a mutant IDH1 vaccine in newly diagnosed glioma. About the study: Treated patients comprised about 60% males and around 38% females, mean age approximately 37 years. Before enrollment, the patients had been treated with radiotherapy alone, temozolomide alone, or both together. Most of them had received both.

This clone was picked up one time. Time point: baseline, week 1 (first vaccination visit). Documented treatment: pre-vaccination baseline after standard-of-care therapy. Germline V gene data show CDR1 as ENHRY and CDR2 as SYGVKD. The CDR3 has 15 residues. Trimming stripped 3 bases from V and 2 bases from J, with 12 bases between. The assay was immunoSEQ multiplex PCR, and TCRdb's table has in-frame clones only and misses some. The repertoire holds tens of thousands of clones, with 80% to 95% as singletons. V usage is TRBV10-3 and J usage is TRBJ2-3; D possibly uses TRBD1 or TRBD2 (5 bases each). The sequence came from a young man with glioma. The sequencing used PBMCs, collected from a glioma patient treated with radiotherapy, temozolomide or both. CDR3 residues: CAISEGAGPTDTQYF. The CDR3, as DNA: TGTGCCATCAGTGAAGGGGCGGGCCCCACAGATACGCAGTATTTT.